The 17 T cell receptor beta chains given below trace back to one sample, sequenced in a study of T cells of healthy individuals (dated by TCRdb to 2016 to 2019). The method behind the library was 5' RACE. Instrument on record: Illumina MiSeq. TCRdb reprocessing: public reads trimmed at Q25 with fastp, clones called with MiXCR, in-frame beta chains kept. Every entry covers one CDR3 protein and lists the most common genes and DNA from its rows. This sample has 55,000 to 65,000 distinct CDR3 sequences in its table, and around 15% of those were observed once. Around 4.7% of the sample rests with the top ten. These receptor sequences come from a human donor in good health.

This clonotype came up many times. This chain joins TRBV25-1 and TRBJ2-7; the D is unclear. Germline V gives CDR1 MGHDK, CDR2 SYGVNS. The CDR3 extends over 13 amino acids. The ends were cut back, 7 bases at V and 1 base at J, with 11 bases in the middle. The CDR3 nucleotides read TGTGCCAGCAAGGATCCACGTTCCTACGAGCAGTACTTC. This sequence encodes CASKDPRSYEQYF.

The chain combines TRBV12-3 or TRBV12-4 with TRBJ2-7; no firm D call. CDR3 size: 11 residues. V was clipped by 2 bases and J by 7 bases, with 6 bases between them. The CDR3 DNA is TGTGCCAGCAGTTTAAAGGTGGAGCAGTACTTC. Translation: CASSLKVEQYF.

In regard to this clonotype: Germline is not matched at one junction end, which may reflect a read error. CDR3 amino acids: CAISESRGETQYF. CDR3 nucleotides: TGTGCCATCAGTGAGTCCCGAGGGGAGACCCAGTACTTC. The J gene is TRBJ2-5, the V gene TRBV6-5, with D possibly TRBD2 on 5 matching bases. The CDR3 extends over 13 amino acids. Germline CDR1 MNHEY, CDR2 SVGAGI.

The chain couples TRBV7-2 to TRBJ1-1, with TRBD1 matching over 8 bases. This CDR3 has 16 amino acids. V shed 5 bases, J shed 2 bases, and the junction held 10 bases outside the gene matches. The germline V gene has CDR1 SGHTA and CDR2 FQGNSA. CDR3 in DNA: TGTGCCAGCAGCCCCCTGGACAGGGCTATAAACACTGAAGCTTTCTTT. The encoded protein is CASSPLDRAINTEAFF.

This clonotype appeared a few times. The chain links TRBV28 to TRBJ2-3; TRBD2 aligns across 9 bases. This CDR3 is built from 15 residues. V gave up 8 bases and J gave up 1 base; unmatched junction bases: 7. Germline V gene lookup returns CDR1 MDHEN and CDR2 SYDVKM. The CDR3 loop reads CASPPERGGTDTQYF. CDR3 DNA sequence: TGTGCCAGCCCCCCCGAGCGGGGGGGCACAGATACGCAGTATTTT.

As concerns this clonotype: Just one base apart from a much larger clone, this may be a read error. The rearrangement joins TRBV7-2 to TRBJ2-3, with 7 bases matching TRBD2. J lost 6 bases, V lost 6 bases, and 9 bases had no gene match. The CDR3 sequence is 14 residues long. The V gene's germline CDR1 is SGHTA and CDR2 FQGNSA. This chain's CDR3 is CASSHKAGVDTQYF. The CDR3 bases are TGTGCCAGCAGTCATAAGGCGGGAGTTGATACGCAGTATTTT. The full variable domain, in which reference TRBV7-2 and TRBJ2-3 provide the parts outside the CDR3, is GAGVSQSPSNKVTEKGKDVELRCDPISGHTALYWYRQSLGQGLEFLIYFQGNSAPDKSGLPSDRFSAERTGGSVSTLTIQRTQQEDSAVYLCASSHKAGVDTQYFGPGTRLTVL.

Comment on this clonotype: A much larger clone is a single base away; this may be a read error. The chain combines TRBV7-9 with TRBJ1-1; D is ambiguous. The germline CDR1 and CDR2 sequences are SEHNR and FQNEAQ (reference sequence). Trimming shortened V by 2 bases and J by 0 bases, and 13 bases separated the two germline ends. The CDR3 has 16 residues. CDR3: CASSLFGRGVNTEAFF. The DNA for the CDR3 is TGTGCCAGCAGCTTATTCGGTAGAGGAGTGAACACTGAAGCTTTCTTT.

This clonotype appeared many times. The rearrangement uses TRBV25-1 and TRBJ2-7, with 10 bases identical to TRBD2. Losses at the gene ends were 3 bases for V and 0 bases for J; bases not matched to a gene: 11. The length of the CDR3 is 18 residues. In germline, CDR1 is MGHDK, CDR2 SYGVNS. The CDR3 nucleotides are TGTGCCAGCAGTGATCCTAGCGGGAGAATTGGAAGCTCCTACGAGCAGTACTTC. It codes for CASSDPSGRIGSSYEQYF.

This clonotype was seen more than once but under ten times. The CDR3 loop reads CASSLSGWRSKFF. Written as DNA, the CDR3 is TGTGCCAGCAGTTTATCAGGTTGGAGGAGTAAGTTCTTC. This chain links TRBV27 with TRBJ2-1; TRBD2 is a possible D gene (5 bases). Germline CDR1 MNHEY, CDR2 SMNVEV (reference sequence). V was cut by 0 bases and J by 14 bases, with 14 bases left in between. The CDR3 spans 13 residues.

The V gene is TRBV3-1, the J gene TRBJ2-5; 8 bases fit TRBD1. Germline CDR1 and CDR2: LGHDT and YNNKEL (reference sequence). This CDR3 region has 16 residues. The V gene end was trimmed by 7 bases and the J gene end by 2 bases; junction bases not matched to a gene: 12. CDR3 sequence: CASTPLTGAGQETQYF. The CDR3, as DNA: TGTGCCAGCACTCCTTTGACAGGGGCCGGACAAGAGACCCAGTACTTC.

This clonotype came up a few times. V usage is TRBV7-3 and J usage is TRBJ1-2; D might be TRBD1 (5 bases). The CDR3 is 16 amino acids. Germline CDR1 and CDR2: SGHTA and FQGTGA. Trimming took 1 base from V and 5 from J, leaving 17 bases between them. The DNA for the CDR3 is TGTGCCAGCAGCTTAAGAGGGGCAGGCTCCCCTTATGGCTACACCTTC. Protein product: CASSLRGAGSPYGYTF.

The J gene is TRBJ1-6, the V gene TRBV28; TRBD1 aligns across 7 bases. The CDR3 is 16 amino acids. V shed 3 bases, J shed 4 bases, and the junction held 6 bases outside the gene matches. CDR1 and CDR2 from the germline V gene are MDHEN and SYDVKM. The CDR3 coding sequence is TGTGCCAGCAGTTTCGGGACAGCCCTGTATAATTCACCCCTCCACTTT. Translated: CASSFGTALYNSPLHF. Based on the CDR3 plus reference TRBV28 and TRBJ1-6, the full variable domain is DVKVTQSSRYLVKRTGEKVFLECVQDMDHENMFWYRQDPGLGLRLIYFSYDVKMKEKGDIPEGYSVSREKKERFSLILESASTNQTSMYLCASSFGTALYNSPLHFGNGTRLTVT.

This rearrangement joins TRBV12-3 or TRBV12-4 to TRBJ2-5; D possibly matches TRBD1 or TRBD2 (6 bases each). V lost 2 bases to trimming and J lost 4 bases, with 14 bases between them. This CDR3 spans 15 amino acids. The CDR3 DNA sequence: TGTGCCAGCAGTTTAAGGGGGGACCCCCGAGAGACCCAGTACTTC. Its translation is CASSLRGDPRETQYF.

This clonotype was observed a handful of times. J is TRBJ1-5 and V is TRBV28; possible D gene TRBD1, 5 bases. The CDR3 sequence is 14 residues long. V was shortened by 6 bases and J by 7 bases, with 16 bases between the two germline ends. Germline CDR1 reads MDHEN; CDR2 reads SYDVKM. As DNA, the CDR3 is TGTGCCAGCAGCACGGGAGGGGCAGGGCAGCCCCAGCATTTT. Translation: CASSTGGAGQPQHF.

In regard to this clonotype: With a much larger clone just one base away, this may be a read error. The gene calls are TRBV4-1 and TRBJ1-2, with D unclear. In germline, CDR1 is MGHRA, CDR2 YSYEKL. This CDR3 comprises 14 residues. The DNA for the CDR3 is TGCGCCAGCAGCCAAGAACTCGAGGGTTATGGCTACAACTTC. Translation: CASSQELEGYGYNF.

The chain uses TRBV10-3 and TRBJ1-1; 10 bases line up with TRBD1. Per germline, CDR1 ENHRY and CDR2 SYGVKD. This CDR3 has 15 amino acids. The V and J ends lost 3 bases and 6 bases, in that order; junction bases with no gene match: 7. CDR3 bases: TGTGCCATCAGTGATAGTGGGACAGGGGTTCCTGAAGCTTTCTTT. This gives the protein CAISDSGTGVPEAFF.

To note about this clonotype: A much larger clonotype is one base distant, so this may be a read error. This chain uses TRBV28 with TRBJ2-4; D is uncertain. CDR3 length: 13 residues. Trimming cost V 4 bases and J 9 bases, with 13 bases left between them. Germline CDR1 reads MDHEN; CDR2 reads SYDVKM. This CDR3 is CASSSGVLSIQYF. Written as DNA, the CDR3 is TGTGCCAGCAGTTCCGGCGTGTTGAGCATTCAGTACTTC.